The rows below give T cell receptor beta chains drawn from one sample of a study of cytomegalovirus exposure and HLA in healthy donors. TCRdb's table, derived via immunoSEQ multiplex PCR, lists solely in-frame clones and lacks some. The sample lists 100,000 to 150,000 clones; about 80% were seen once. Material: PBMCs. These receptors were taken from a middle-aged woman in good health and CMV-seronegative. Each CDR3 is given with its conserved first and last residue. D genes are given only for firm matches. A row's size may be missing; if present it is once, few, many or a size class.

d_gene	abundance	v_gene	j_gene	CDR3aa	CDR3nt
NA	few	TRBV29-1	TRBJ1-5	CSAGQRPEGPQHF	TGCAGCGCTGGACAGCGGCCCGAGGGACCCCAGCATTTT
NA	once	TRBV5-5	TRBJ1-2	CASSLRTENYGYTF	TGTGCCAGCAGCCTTCGGACAGAGAACTATGGCTACACCTTC
NA	NA	TRBV28	TRBJ2-7	CASRPPGSYEQYF	TGTGCCAGCCGCCCCCCGGGCTCCTACGAGCAGTACTTC
TRBD1	NA	TRBV19	TRBJ1-6	CASTTQGGNSPLHF	TGTGCCAGTACGACACAGGGGGGAAATTCACCCCTCCACTTT
NA	NA	TRBV6-5	TRBJ2-7	CASSYSRPPGVHEQYF	TGTGCCAGCAGTTACTCCCGACCCCCGGGAGTGCACGAGCAGTACTTC
NA	NA	TRBV2	TRBJ1-3	CASSEGTLRDTIYF	TGTGCCAGCAGTGAAGGGACACTACGGGACACCATATATTTT
NA	few	TRBV6-5	TRBJ2-2	CASSSDIFTGELFF	TGTGCCAGCAGTTCCGACATTTTCACCGGGGAGCTGTTTTTT
NA	once	TRBV29-1	TRBJ1-1	CSSPGLGSEAFF	TGCAGCTCCCCCGGCCTCGGGTCTGAAGCTTTCTTT
TRBD1	NA	TRBV27	TRBJ2-7	CASSLYRDRGGEQYF	TGTGCCAGCAGTTTATACCGGGACAGGGGGGGCGAGCAGTACTTC
NA	once	TRBV20-1	TRBJ1-2	CSARGGHGYTF	TGCAGTGCTAGAGGGGGCCATGGCTACACCTTC
TRBD1	NA	TRBV7-2	TRBJ1-6	CASSLQGEGSPLHF	TGTGCCAGCAGCTTACAGGGGGAAGGTTCACCCCTCCACTTT
NA	few	TRBV5-4	TRBJ1-6	CASKEQGHNSPLHF	TGTGCCAGCAAAGAACAGGGCCATAATTCACCCCTCCACTTT
TRBD2	NA	TRBV15	TRBJ2-5	CATSRRGGPETQYF	TGTGCCACCAGCAGGCGGGGGGGGCCAGAGACCCAGTACTTC
NA	NA	TRBV6-6	TRBJ2-5	CASRYSGGAAQETQYF	TGTGCCAGCAGATACTCAGGGGGGGCGGCGCAAGAGACCCAGTACTTC
NA	once	TRBV4-2	TRBJ2-7	CASSQWDISSYEQYF	TGTGCCAGCAGCCAATGGGACATAAGCTCCTACGAGCAGTACTTC
TRBD2	NA	TRBV5-1	TRBJ2-7	CASSLGASGSYEQYF	TGCGCCAGCAGCTTGGGGGCTAGCGGGAGCTACGAGCAGTACTTC
NA	few	TRBV4-2	TRBJ1-4	CASSQDTGVGTNEKLFF	TGTGCCAGCAGCCAAGATACGGGGGTTGGGACTAATGAAAAACTGTTTTTT
NA	NA	TRBV4-3	TRBJ1-5	CASSQGYGNSNQPQHF	TGCGCCAGCAGCCAAGGGTACGGGAATAGCAATCAGCCCCAGCATTTT
NA	NA	TRBV9	TRBJ1-1	CASSVGGGDTEAFF	TGTGCCAGCAGCGTAGGTGGCGGTGACACTGAAGCTTTCTTT
TRBD1	NA	TRBV7-2	TRBJ2-7	CASSLGQPYEQYF	TGTGCCAGCAGCTTGGGACAGCCTTACGAGCAGTACTTC
NA	NA	TRBV10-3	TRBJ2-7	CATSGRNYEQYF	TGTGCCACCTCGGGGAGGAACTACGAGCAGTACTTC
NA	few	TRBV4-3	TRBJ2-6	CASSQDYAGLLLPGANVLTF	TGCGCCAGCAGCCAAGATTACGCAGGGCTGCTCCTGCCTGGGGCCAACGTCCTGACTTTC
TRBD2	NA	TRBV4-3	TRBJ2-1	CASSQDRASGAYNEQFF	TGCGCCAGCAGCCAAGATCGAGCTAGCGGAGCCTACAATGAGCAGTTCTTC
NA	many	TRBV6-1	TRBJ1-5	CASSEGIGQPAGPQHF	TGTGCCAGCAGTGAAGGAATAGGACAGCCCGCCGGGCCCCAGCATTTT
TRBD1	NA	TRBV6-6	TRBJ1-2	CASSPTGGVGYTF	TGTGCCAGCAGTCCAACAGGGGGCGTTGGCTACACCTTC
NA	few	TRBV6-6	TRBJ1-1	CARGHGVTEAFF	TGTGCCAGAGGACACGGCGTCACTGAAGCTTTCTTT
TRBD1	NA	TRBV11-2	TRBJ1-2	CASSLDNWTGLYGYTF	TGTGCCAGCAGCTTAGATAACTGGACAGGGCTCTATGGCTACACCTTC
NA	NA	TRBV2	TRBJ2-1	CASDLGGSGYNEQFF	TGTGCCAGCGATTTGGGTGGGAGCGGTTACAATGAGCAGTTCTTC
TRBD2	NA	TRBV19	TRBJ2-6	CASSMTGGRGANVLTF	TGTGCCAGTAGTATGACGGGGGGTCGGGGGGCCAACGTCCTGACTTTC
TRBD1	NA	TRBV19	TRBJ1-2	CASTLMDRGHNYGYTF	TGTGCCAGTACCCTGATGGACAGGGGGCACAACTATGGCTACACCTTC
NA	NA	TRBV5-4	TRBJ2-3	CASSLVPRTSTDTQYF	TGTGCCAGCAGCTTGGTCCCGAGGACTAGCACAGATACGCAGTATTTT
NA	NA	TRBV7-9	TRBJ1-2	CASSLLVSDGYTF	TGTGCCAGCAGCTTACTTGTGTCCGATGGCTACACCTTC
NA	once	TRBV10-3	TRBJ1-2	CAISEPARMGGANYGYTF	TGTGCCATCAGTGAGCCTGCCCGGATGGGGGGAGCCAACTATGGCTACACCTTC
NA	NA	TRBV14	TRBJ2-3	CASSQLAGRSTDTQYF	TGTGCCAGCAGCCAATTAGCAGGGAGGAGCACAGATACGCAGTATTTT
NA	NA	TRBV15	TRBJ2-1	CATSRDTDNEQFF	TGTGCCACCAGCAGAGATACAGACAATGAGCAGTTCTTC